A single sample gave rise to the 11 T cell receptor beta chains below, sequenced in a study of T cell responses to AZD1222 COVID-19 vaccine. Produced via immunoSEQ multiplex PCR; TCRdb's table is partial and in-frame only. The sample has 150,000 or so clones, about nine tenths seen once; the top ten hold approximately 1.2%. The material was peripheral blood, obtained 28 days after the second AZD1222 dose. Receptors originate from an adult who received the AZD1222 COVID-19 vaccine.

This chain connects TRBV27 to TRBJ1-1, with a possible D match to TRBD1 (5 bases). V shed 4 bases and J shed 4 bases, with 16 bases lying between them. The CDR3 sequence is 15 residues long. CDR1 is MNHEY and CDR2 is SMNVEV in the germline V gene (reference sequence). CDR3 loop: CASSSNDRGGTEAFF. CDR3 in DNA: TGTGCCAGCAGTTCCAACGACCGTGGGGGCACTGAAGCTTTCTTT.

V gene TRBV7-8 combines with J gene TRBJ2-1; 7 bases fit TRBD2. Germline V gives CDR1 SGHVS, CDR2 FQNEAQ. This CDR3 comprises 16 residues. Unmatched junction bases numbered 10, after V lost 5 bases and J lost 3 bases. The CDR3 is CASSPSGGNFYNEQFF. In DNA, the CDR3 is TGTGCCAGCAGCCCCTCCGGGGGGAACTTCTACAATGAGCAGTTCTTC.

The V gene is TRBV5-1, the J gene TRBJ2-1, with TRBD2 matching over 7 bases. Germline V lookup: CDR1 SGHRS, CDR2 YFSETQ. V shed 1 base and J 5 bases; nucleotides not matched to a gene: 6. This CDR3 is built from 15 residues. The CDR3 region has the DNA TGCGCCAGCAGCTTGTTGGGGGGGAGGCACAATGAGCAGTTCTTC. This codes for CASSLLGGRHNEQFF.

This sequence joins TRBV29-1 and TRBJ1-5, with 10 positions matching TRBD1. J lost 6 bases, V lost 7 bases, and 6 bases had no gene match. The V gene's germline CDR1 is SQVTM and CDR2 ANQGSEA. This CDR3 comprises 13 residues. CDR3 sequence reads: CSAGTGVTQPQHF. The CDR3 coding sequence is TGCAGCGCTGGGACAGGGGTGACTCAGCCCCAGCATTTT.

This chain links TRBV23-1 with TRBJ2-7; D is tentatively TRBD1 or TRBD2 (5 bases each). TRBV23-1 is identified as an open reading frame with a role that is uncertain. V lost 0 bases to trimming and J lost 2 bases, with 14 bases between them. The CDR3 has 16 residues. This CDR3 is CASSQSIGETTYEQYF. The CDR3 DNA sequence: TGCGCCAGCAGTCAATCGATAGGGGAGACCACCTACGAGCAGTACTTC.

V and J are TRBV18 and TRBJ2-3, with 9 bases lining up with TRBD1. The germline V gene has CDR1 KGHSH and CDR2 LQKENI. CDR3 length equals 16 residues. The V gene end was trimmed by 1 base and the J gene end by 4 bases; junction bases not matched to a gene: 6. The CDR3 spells CASSPLGTGSSDTQYF. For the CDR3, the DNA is TGTGCCAGCTCACCACTCGGGACAGGGAGCTCAGATACGCAGTATTTT.

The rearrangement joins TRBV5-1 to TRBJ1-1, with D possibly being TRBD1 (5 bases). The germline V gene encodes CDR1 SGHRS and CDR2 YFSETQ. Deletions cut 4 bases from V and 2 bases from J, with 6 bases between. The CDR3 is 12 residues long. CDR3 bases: TGCGCCAGCAGCGGGGGTAACACTGAAGCTTTCTTT. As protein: CASSGGNTEAFF.

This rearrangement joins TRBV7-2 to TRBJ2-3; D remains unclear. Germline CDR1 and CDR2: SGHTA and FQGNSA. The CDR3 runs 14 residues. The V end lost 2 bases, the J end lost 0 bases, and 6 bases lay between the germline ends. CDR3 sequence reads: CASSLFSSTDTQYF. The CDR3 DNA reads TGTGCCAGCAGCTTATTTTCTAGCACAGATACGCAGTATTTT.

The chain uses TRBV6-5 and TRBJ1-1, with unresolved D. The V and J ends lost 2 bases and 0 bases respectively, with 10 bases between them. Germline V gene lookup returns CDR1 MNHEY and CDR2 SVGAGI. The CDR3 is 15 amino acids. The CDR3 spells CASSYSGYLNTEAFF. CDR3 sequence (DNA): TGTGCCAGCAGTTACAGCGGTTATCTGAACACTGAAGCTTTCTTT.

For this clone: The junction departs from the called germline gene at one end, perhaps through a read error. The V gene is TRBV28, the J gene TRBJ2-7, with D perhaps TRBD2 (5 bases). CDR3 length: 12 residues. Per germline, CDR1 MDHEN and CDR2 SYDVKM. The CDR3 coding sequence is TGTGCCAGCAGATTATCGACGGGGGAGCAGTACTTC. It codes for CASRLSTGEQYF.

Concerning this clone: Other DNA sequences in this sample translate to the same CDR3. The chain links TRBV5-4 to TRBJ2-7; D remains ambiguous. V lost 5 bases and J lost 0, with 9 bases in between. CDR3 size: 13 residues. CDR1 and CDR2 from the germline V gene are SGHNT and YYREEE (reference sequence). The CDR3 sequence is CASSLGRSYEQYF. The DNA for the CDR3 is TGTGCCAGCAGTCTCGGACGCTCCTACGAGCAGTACTTC.